The clone carrying this T cell receptor beta chain was observed a handful of times. Here immunoSEQ multiplex PCR was the method, and the copy in TCRdb shows in-frame clones only, minus some. The sample comprises about 40,000 clones, 70% to 90% of which are singletons, and 16% rests with the top ten. The record originates from a study of OX40 agonist ivuxolimab in advanced cancers. This CDR3 has 14 amino acids. Unmatched junction bases numbered 3, after V lost 0 bases and J lost 8 bases. CDR1 and CDR2 (germline): WSHSY, SAAADI. The rearrangement joins TRBV10-2 to TRBJ1-2, with TRBD1 identical over 10 bases. This sequence originates from an adult with an advanced solid tumor such as melanoma, head and neck, liver or kidney cancer. Sequencing was performed on CD4+ or CD8+ T cells sorted from blood, taken in a trial of the OX40 agonist ivuxolimab. The CDR3 reads CASSESDRGRGYTF. CDR3 sequence (DNA): TGCGCCAGCAGTGAGTCGGACAGGGGGAGAGGCTACACCTTC.